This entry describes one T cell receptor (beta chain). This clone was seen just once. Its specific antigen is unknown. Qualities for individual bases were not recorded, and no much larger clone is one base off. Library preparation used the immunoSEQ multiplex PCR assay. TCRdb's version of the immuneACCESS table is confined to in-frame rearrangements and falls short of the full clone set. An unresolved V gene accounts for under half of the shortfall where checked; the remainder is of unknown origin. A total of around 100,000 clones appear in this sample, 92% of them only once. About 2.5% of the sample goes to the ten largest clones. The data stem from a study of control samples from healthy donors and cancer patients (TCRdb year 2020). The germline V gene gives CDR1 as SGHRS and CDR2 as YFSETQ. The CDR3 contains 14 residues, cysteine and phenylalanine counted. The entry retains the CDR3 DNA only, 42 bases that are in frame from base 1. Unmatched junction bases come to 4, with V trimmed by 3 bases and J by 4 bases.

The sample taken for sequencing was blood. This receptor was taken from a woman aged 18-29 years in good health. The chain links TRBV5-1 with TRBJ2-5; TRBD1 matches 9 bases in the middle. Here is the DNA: TGCGCCAGCAGCTGGGGACAGGGTGGAGAGACCCAGTACTTC. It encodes CASSWGQGGETQYF.